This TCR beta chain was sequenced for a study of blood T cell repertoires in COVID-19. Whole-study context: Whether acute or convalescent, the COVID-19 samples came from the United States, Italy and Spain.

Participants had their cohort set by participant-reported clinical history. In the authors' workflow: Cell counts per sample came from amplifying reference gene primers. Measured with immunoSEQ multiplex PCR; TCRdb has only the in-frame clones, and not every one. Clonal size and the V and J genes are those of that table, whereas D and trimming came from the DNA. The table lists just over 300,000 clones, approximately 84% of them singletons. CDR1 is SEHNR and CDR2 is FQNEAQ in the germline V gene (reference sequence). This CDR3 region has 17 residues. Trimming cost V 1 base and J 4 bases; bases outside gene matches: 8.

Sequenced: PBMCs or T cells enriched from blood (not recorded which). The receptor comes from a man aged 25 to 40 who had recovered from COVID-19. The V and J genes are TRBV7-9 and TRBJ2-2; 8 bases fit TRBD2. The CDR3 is CASSLERARGATGELFF. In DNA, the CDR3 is TGTGCCAGCAGCTTAGAAAGGGCGCGGGGGGCCACCGGGGAGCTGTTTTTT.